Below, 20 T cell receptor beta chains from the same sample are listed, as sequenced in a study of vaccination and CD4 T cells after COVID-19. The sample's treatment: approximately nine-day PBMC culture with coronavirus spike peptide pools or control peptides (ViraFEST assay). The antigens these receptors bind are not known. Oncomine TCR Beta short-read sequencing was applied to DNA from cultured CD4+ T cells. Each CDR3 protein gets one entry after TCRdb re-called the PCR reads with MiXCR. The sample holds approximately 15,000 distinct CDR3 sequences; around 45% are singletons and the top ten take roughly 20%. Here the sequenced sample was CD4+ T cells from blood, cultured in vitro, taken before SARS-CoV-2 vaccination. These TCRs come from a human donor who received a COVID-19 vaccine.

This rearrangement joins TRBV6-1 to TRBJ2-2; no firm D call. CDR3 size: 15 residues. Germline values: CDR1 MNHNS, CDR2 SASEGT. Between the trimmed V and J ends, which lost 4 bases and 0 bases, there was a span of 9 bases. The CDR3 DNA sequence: TGTGCCAGCAGTGTTCAAAATGCGAACACCGGGGAGCTGTTTTTT. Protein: CASSVQNANTGELFF.

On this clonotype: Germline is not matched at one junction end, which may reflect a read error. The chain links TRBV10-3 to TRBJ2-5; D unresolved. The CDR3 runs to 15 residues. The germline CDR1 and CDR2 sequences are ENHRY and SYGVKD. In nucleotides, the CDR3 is TGTGCCATCAGTGAGCTAGGGATTTACCAAGTGACCCAGTACTTC. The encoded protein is CAISELGIYQVTQYF.

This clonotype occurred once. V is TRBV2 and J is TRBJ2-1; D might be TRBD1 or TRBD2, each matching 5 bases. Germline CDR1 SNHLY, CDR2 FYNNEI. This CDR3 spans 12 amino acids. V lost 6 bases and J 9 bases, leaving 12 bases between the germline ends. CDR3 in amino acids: CASRGLGGEQFF. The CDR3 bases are TGTGCCAGCAGGGGGCTAGGAGGTGAGCAGTTCTTC.

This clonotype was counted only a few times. The CDR3, as DNA: TGTGCCAGCAGCCCGGCGGGGCTCTATGGCTACACCTTC. This sequence encodes CASSPAGLYGYTF. V gene TRBV7-6 combines with J gene TRBJ1-2, with D perhaps TRBD1 (5 bases). Between the trimmed V and J ends, which lost 5 bases and 4 bases, there was a span of 11 bases. The CDR3 spans 13 residues. From germline, CDR1 is SGHVS and CDR2 FNYEAQ.

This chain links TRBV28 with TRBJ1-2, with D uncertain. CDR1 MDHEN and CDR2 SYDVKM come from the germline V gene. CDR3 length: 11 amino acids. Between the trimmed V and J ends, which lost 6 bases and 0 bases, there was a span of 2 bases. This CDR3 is CASRANYGYTF. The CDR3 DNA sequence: TGTGCCAGCAGGGCTAACTATGGCTACACCTTC.

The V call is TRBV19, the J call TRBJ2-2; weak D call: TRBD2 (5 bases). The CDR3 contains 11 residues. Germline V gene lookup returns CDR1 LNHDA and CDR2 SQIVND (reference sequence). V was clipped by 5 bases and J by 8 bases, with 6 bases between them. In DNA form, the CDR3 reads TGTGCCAGTAGTCGGGGTGGGGAGCTGTTTTTT. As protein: CASSRGGELFF.

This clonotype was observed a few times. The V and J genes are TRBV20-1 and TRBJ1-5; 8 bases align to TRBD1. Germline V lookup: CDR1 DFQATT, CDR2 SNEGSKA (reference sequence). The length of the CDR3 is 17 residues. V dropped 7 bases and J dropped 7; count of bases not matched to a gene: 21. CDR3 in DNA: TGCAGTGTCAAGGTGGTGTCAGGGGGCGCGATTAACCAGCCCCAGCATTTT. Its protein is CSVKVVSGGAINQPQHF.

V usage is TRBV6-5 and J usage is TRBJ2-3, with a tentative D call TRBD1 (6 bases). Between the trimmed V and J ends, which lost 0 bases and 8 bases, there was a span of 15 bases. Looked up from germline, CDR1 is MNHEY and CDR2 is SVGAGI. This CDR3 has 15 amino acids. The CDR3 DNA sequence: TGTGCCAGCAGTTACTCGACGGTGGGGGCACTTACGCAGTATTTT. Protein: CASSYSTVGALTQYF.

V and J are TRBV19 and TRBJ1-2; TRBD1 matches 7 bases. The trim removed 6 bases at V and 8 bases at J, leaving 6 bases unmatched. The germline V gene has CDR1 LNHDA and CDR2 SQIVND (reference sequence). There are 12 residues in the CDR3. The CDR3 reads CASSRDRGGYTF. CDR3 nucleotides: TGTGCCAGTAGCCGGGACAGAGGCGGCTACACCTTC.

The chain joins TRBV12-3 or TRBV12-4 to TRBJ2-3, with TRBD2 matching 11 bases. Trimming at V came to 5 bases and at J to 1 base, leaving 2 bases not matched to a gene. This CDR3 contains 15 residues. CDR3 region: CASSPTSGGTDTQYF. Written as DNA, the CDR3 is TGTGCCAGCAGTCCGACTAGCGGGGGCACAGATACGCAGTATTTT.

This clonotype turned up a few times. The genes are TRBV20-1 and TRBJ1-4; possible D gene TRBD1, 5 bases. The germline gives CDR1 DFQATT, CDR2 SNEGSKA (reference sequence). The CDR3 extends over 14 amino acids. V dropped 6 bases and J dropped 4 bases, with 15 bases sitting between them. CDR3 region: CSALPGVNNEKLFF. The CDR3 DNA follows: TGCAGTGCCCTACCGGGGGTGAATAATGAAAAACTGTTTTTT.

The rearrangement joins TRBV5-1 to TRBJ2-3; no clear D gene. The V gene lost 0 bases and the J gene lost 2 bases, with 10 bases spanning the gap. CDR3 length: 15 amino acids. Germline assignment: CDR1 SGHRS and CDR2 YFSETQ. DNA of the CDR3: TGCGCCAGCAGCTTGGGACTTCCAAACACAGATACGCAGTATTTT. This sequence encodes CASSLGLPNTDTQYF.

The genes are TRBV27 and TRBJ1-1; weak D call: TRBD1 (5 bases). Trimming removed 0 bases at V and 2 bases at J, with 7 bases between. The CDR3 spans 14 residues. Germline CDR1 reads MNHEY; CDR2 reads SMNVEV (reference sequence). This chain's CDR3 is CASSLSGGNTEAFF. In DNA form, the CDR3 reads TGTGCCAGCAGTTTATCGGGGGGTAACACTGAAGCTTTCTTT.

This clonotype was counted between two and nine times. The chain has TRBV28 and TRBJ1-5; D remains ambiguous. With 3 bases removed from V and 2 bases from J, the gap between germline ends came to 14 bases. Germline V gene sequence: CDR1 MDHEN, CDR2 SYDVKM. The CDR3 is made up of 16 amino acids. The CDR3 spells CASSFGERTGNQPQHF. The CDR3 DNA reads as TGTGCCAGCAGTTTCGGGGAAAGAACGGGCAATCAGCCCCAGCATTTT.

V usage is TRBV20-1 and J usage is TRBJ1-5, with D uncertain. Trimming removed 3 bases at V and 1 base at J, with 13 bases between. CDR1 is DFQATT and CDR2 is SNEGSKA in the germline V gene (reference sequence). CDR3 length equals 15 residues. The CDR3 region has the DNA TGCAGTGCTAGCTTACAGTATACAAGCAATCAGCCCCAGCATTTT. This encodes CSASLQYTSNQPQHF.

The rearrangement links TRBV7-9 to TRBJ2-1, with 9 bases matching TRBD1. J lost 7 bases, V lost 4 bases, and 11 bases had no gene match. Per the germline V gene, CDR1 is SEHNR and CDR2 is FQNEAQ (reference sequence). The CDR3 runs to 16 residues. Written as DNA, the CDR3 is TGTGCCAGCAGCTCCAGGGGGAAGGGACAGGGAAATGAGCAGTTCTTC. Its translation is CASSSRGKGQGNEQFF.

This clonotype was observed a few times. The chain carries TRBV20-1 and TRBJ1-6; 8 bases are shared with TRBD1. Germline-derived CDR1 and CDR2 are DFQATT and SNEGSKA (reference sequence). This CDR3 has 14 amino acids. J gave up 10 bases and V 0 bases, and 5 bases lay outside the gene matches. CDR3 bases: TGCAGTGCTAGAGATCAGGGGGCCTACTCACCCCTCCACTTT. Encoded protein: CSARDQGAYSPLHF.

CDR3 in amino acids: CASSYKFGAINTEAFF. The CDR3 coding sequence is TGTGCCAGCAGTTACAAGTTCGGGGCCATAAACACTGAAGCTTTCTTT. The chain carries TRBV28 and TRBJ1-1, with D possibly matching TRBD1 (5 bases). Trimming pared 4 bases from V and 2 bases from J, leaving 17 bases between. This CDR3 has 16 residues. CDR1 is MDHEN and CDR2 is SYDVKM in the germline V gene.

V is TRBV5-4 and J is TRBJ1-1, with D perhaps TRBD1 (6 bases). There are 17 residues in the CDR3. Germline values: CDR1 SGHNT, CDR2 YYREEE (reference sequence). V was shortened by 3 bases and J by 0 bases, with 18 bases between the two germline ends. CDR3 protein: CASSSPRGGGMNTEAFF. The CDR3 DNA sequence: TGTGCCAGCAGCTCCCCCCGAGGGGGTGGAATGAACACTGAAGCTTTCTTT.

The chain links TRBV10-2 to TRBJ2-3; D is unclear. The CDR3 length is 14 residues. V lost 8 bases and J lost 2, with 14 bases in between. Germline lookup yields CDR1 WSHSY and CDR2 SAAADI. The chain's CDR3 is CASHELTHTDTQYF. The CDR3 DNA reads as TGCGCCAGCCACGAATTGACTCACACAGATACGCAGTATTTT.